This passage covers 28 T cell receptor beta chains from one sample sequenced in a study of T cell changes during pregnancy in multiple sclerosis. Some clones are missing from TCRdb's copy, which holds only in-frame ones; the method was immunoSEQ multiplex PCR. The repertoire holds approximately 44,000 clones, with roughly nine tenths as singletons. Sequenced material: CD4+ T cells from peripheral blood mononuclear cells, taken before pregnancy. The receptors originated from a female donor with multiple sclerosis, enrolled in a pregnancy study.

This rearrangement joins TRBV7-2 to TRBJ2-7; D uncertain. Germline V CDR1 and CDR2: SGHTA, FQGNSA. This CDR3 has 14 residues. With 1 base removed from V and 6 bases from J, the gap between germline ends came to 13 bases. The CDR3 DNA sequence: TGTGCCAGCAGCTTAGGACCGGGTCTCGTCGAGCAGTACTTC. This translates into CASSLGPGLVEQYF.

This chain joins TRBV25-1 and TRBJ2-1, with 7 bases that match TRBD2. There are 15 residues in the CDR3. CDR1 is MGHDK and CDR2 is SYGVNS in the germline V gene. With 5 bases clipped from V and 8 bases from J, the junction kept 12 bases outside the gene matches. CDR3 nucleotides: TGTGCCAGCAGTTTACTGGCGGGGGTGAGTGATGAGCAGTTCTTC. This sequence encodes CASSLLAGVSDEQFF.

The chain recombines TRBV4-3 with TRBJ1-2; 9 nucleotides match TRBD1. Germline CDR1 is LGHNA and CDR2 is YSLEER. V shed 4 bases and J 2 bases; nucleotides not matched to a gene: 2. This CDR3 is built from 14 residues. The CDR3 protein is CASSPGTGNYGYTF. CDR3 bases: TGCGCCAGCAGCCCCGGGACAGGGAACTATGGCTACACCTTC.

The chain carries TRBV7-9 and TRBJ1-2; maybe TRBD1 (6 bases). V lost 1 base, J lost 0 bases, and 12 bases lay in between. This CDR3 has 16 residues. The germline V gene encodes CDR1 SEHNR and CDR2 FQNEAQ (reference sequence). Here the CDR3 reads CASSLGQVPANYGYTF. CDR3 nucleotides: TGTGCCAGCAGCTTAGGACAGGTCCCAGCTAACTATGGCTACACCTTC.

This sequence joins TRBV29-1 and TRBJ2-3, with 12 nucleotides matching TRBD1. The CDR3 contains 15 residues. The V and J ends lost 0 bases and 4 bases, in that order; junction bases with no gene match: 2. Looked up from germline, CDR1 is SQVTM and CDR2 is ANQGSEA. CDR3 loop: CSVEEGTGGPDTQYF. The DNA for the CDR3 is TGCAGCGTTGAAGAAGGGACAGGGGGCCCAGATACGCAGTATTTT.

This sequence joins TRBV9 and TRBJ2-5; tentative D call: TRBD2 (5 bases). Trimming took 4 bases from V and 5 from J, leaving 12 bases between them. There are 13 residues in the CDR3. CDR1 is SGDLS, CDR2 YYNGEE, per germline. The DNA for the CDR3 is TGTGCCAGCAGCCCCGGGGTACGGGAGACCCAGTACTTC. It specifies CASSPGVRETQYF.

V and J are TRBV9 and TRBJ1-1; 7 bases agree with TRBD1. Germline V gene data show CDR1 as SGDLS and CDR2 as YYNGEE. The V and J ends lost 3 bases and 1 base, in that order; junction bases with no gene match: 3. This CDR3 region has 14 residues. This CDR3 reads CASSGGQRNTEAFF. CDR3 DNA: TGTGCCAGCAGCGGGGGACAGCGGAACACTGAAGCTTTCTTT.

The rearrangement joins TRBV6-1 to TRBJ2-1, with D uncertain. This CDR3 contains 13 residues. In germline, CDR1 is MNHNS, CDR2 SASEGT. V dropped 6 bases and J dropped 1 base, with 7 bases sitting between them. The CDR3 loop reads CASSPLSYNEQFF. CDR3 in DNA: TGTGCCAGCAGCCCCCTATCCTACAATGAGCAGTTCTTC.

The chain joins TRBV7-9 to TRBJ2-5; 10 bases fit TRBD1. The CDR3 has 15 residues. V lost 8 bases and J lost 4; bases outside the gene matches: 10. Germline values: CDR1 SEHNR, CDR2 FQNEAQ (reference sequence). The CDR3 DNA follows: TGTGCCAGCCTCTGGGGACAGGGGTACGGAGAGACCCAGTACTTC. It encodes CASLWGQGYGETQYF.

This chain links TRBV9 with TRBJ1-1; D might be TRBD1 (5 bases). Per the germline V gene, CDR1 is SGDLS and CDR2 is YYNGEE. The CDR3 is 15 amino acids. Trimming cost V 2 bases and J 2 bases, with 13 bases left between them. The CDR3 DNA follows: TGTGCCAGCAGCGTCTCTTTGGACACCAACACTGAAGCTTTCTTT. This encodes CASSVSLDTNTEAFF.

The chain recombines TRBV7-3 with TRBJ1-2; a weak D match, TRBD1 (6 bases). V gave up 2 bases and J gave up 5 bases, with 9 bases separating them. The CDR3 length is 13 residues. The V gene's germline CDR1 is SGHTA and CDR2 FQGTGA. CDR3 sequence: CASSLGGQYGYTF. CDR3 DNA sequence: TGTGCCAGCAGCTTAGGCGGACAGTATGGCTACACCTTC.

This chain uses TRBV2 with TRBJ1-1, with D hard to call. This CDR3 has 14 residues. The germline V gene has CDR1 SNHLY and CDR2 FYNNEI. Trimming removed 6 bases at V and 1 base at J, with 12 bases between. This CDR3 reads CASRSPPGNTEAFF. For the CDR3, the DNA is TGTGCCAGCAGGAGTCCCCCGGGGAACACTGAAGCTTTCTTT. Combining the CDR3 with reference TRBV2 and TRBJ1-1 gives the whole variable domain EPEVTQTPSHQVTQMGQEVILRCVPISNHLYFYWYRQILGQKVEFLVSFYNNEISEKSEIFDDQFSVERPDGSNFTLKIRSTKLEDSAMYFCASRSPPGNTEAFFGQGTRLTVV.

The rearrangement links TRBV27 to TRBJ1-1; D gene uncertain. V was clipped by 3 bases and J by 7 bases, with 12 bases between them. The CDR3 length is 13 residues. The germline V gene has CDR1 MNHEY and CDR2 SMNVEV (reference sequence). The CDR3 loop is CASSFGGGGEAFF. In DNA form, the CDR3 reads TGTGCCAGCAGTTTTGGAGGAGGAGGTGAAGCTTTCTTT.

This clone was detected once. The rearrangement joins TRBV5-1 to TRBJ2-7; TRBD1 might be the D (5 bases). Germline assignment: CDR1 SGHRS and CDR2 YFSETQ. The V end lost 5 bases, the J end lost 5 bases, and 17 bases lay between the germline ends. The CDR3 sequence is 14 residues long. The DNA for the CDR3 is TGCGCCAGCAGGATCGGCAGGGTCTTCCACGAGCAGTACTTC. Amino acids: CASRIGRVFHEQYF.

This clone has just a few counts. The V gene is TRBV27, the J gene TRBJ2-3; possible D gene TRBD2, 5 bases. Deletions cut 2 bases from V and 0 bases from J, with 6 bases between. The germline V gene encodes CDR1 MNHEY and CDR2 SMNVEV (reference sequence). This CDR3 contains 14 residues. The CDR3 DNA is TGTGCCAGCAGTTTAAGCGGTAGCACAGATACGCAGTATTTT. Its translation is CASSLSGSTDTQYF.

The CDR3 coding sequence is TGTGCCAGCAGTTACTCCGTCCTCGGTGCGAACACTGAAGCTTTCTTT. The encoded protein is CASSYSVLGANTEAFF. The genes are TRBV6-5 and TRBJ1-1, with D unresolved. The germline gives CDR1 MNHEY, CDR2 SVGAGI. The CDR3 contains 16 residues. V gave up 0 bases and J gave up 1 base, with 12 bases separating them.

CDR3 sequence (DNA): TGTGCCATCAGCGGGACAGGGGTCGGCTACGAGCAGTACTTC. Translation gives CAISGTGVGYEQYF. The V gene is TRBV10-3, the J gene TRBJ2-7, with 10 bases aligning to TRBD1. This CDR3 has 14 amino acids. The V gene's germline CDR1 is ENHRY and CDR2 SYGVKD. Unmatched junction bases numbered 5, after V lost 6 bases and J lost 3 bases.

The genes are TRBV9 and TRBJ2-1; 11 bases are a match to TRBD2. This CDR3 has 17 amino acids. Trimming removed 0 bases from V and 8 bases from J; junction bases left unmatched: 10. Per the germline V gene, CDR1 is SGDLS and CDR2 is YYNGEE. The CDR3 protein is CASSVGTSGGRNDEQFF. CDR3 sequence (DNA): TGTGCCAGCAGCGTAGGAACTAGCGGGGGCCGGAATGATGAGCAGTTCTTC.

The table lists this clone with a count of one. V usage is TRBV5-5 and J usage is TRBJ1-1; TRBD1 is a possible D gene (5 bases). The CDR3 runs to 14 residues. V lost 0 bases to trimming and J lost 7 bases, with 13 bases between them. CDR1 and CDR2 (germline): SGHKS, YYEKEE (reference sequence). CDR3 sequence (DNA): TGTGCCAGCAGCTTGGTGGGAGGGGAGGGTGAAGCTTTCTTT. Encoded protein: CASSLVGGEGEAFF.

The chain's CDR3 is CASSPKRGETQYF. For the CDR3, the DNA is TGTGCCAGCTCACCTAAAAGGGGGGAGACCCAGTACTTC. This chain links TRBV18 with TRBJ2-5; weak D call: TRBD1 (6 bases). The ends were cut back, 3 bases at V and 5 bases at J, with 10 bases in the middle. The CDR3 is 13 residues long. Germline V gene sequence: CDR1 KGHSH, CDR2 LQKENI.

V gene TRBV7-9 combines with J gene TRBJ2-5; 8 bases line up with TRBD2. CDR1 and CDR2 from the germline V gene are SEHNR and FQNEAQ (reference sequence). V dropped 5 bases and J dropped 4; count of bases not matched to a gene: 6. The CDR3 covers 14 residues. Here the CDR3 reads CASSLSGASETQYF. CDR3 sequence (DNA): TGTGCCAGCAGCCTTAGCGGGGCTTCAGAGACCCAGTACTTC.

The CDR3 coding sequence is TGTGCCAGCAGCCACGCGCCCTCGGGGGGGCAAGAGACCCAGTACTTC. Residues: CASSHAPSGGQETQYF. The chain recombines TRBV7-2 with TRBJ2-5; 8 nucleotides agree with TRBD2. V shed 5 bases, J shed 2 bases, and the junction held 10 bases outside the gene matches. CDR3 size: 16 residues. Germline V gene sequence: CDR1 SGHTA, CDR2 FQGNSA. Using reference TRBV7-2 and TRBJ2-5 for the parts outside the CDR3, the full variable domain is GAGVSQSPSNKVTEKGKDVELRCDPISGHTALYWYRQSLGQGLEFLIYFQGNSAPDKSGLPSDRFSAERTGGSVSTLTIQRTQQEDSAVYLCASSHAPSGGQETQYFGPGTRLLVL.

This clone appeared a single time. The chain links TRBV4-1 to TRBJ1-1; D not certain. Germline V lookup: CDR1 MGHRA, CDR2 YSYEKL. The CDR3 runs 15 residues. The V gene lost 3 bases and the J gene lost 7 bases, with 18 bases spanning the gap. CDR3 amino acids: CASSHPNLVPDEAFF. In DNA, the CDR3 is TGCGCCAGCAGCCACCCCAACTTGGTGCCCGATGAAGCTTTCTTT.

The CDR3 spells CASSPTGINEKLFF. The CDR3 DNA is TGCGCCAGCAGCCCGACAGGCATTAATGAAAAACTGTTTTTT. The rearrangement links TRBV4-1 to TRBJ1-4; D is perhaps TRBD1 (6 bases). Germline CDR1 is MGHRA and CDR2 is YSYEKL. The CDR3 runs 14 residues. V shed 4 bases and J shed 4 bases, with 10 bases lying between them.

This chain uses TRBV25-1 with TRBJ2-7; no definite D call. V was trimmed by 7 bases and J by 3 bases, leaving 7 bases between them. CDR1 and CDR2 from the germline V gene are MGHDK and SYGVNS. The length of the CDR3 is 11 residues. CDR3 in DNA: TGTGCCAGCACAGGCAGCTACGAGCAGTACTTC. Translated, it gives CASTGSYEQYF.

V and J are TRBV11-2 and TRBJ1-1, with TRBD1 as a possible D gene (6 bases). Germline lookup yields CDR1 SGHAT and CDR2 FQNNGV. V was pared by 6 bases and J by 1 base, with 15 bases between. This CDR3 spans 15 amino acids. In nucleotides, the CDR3 is TGTGCCAGCAGACCTCCAGGGGCGGGGAACACTGAAGCTTTCTTT. Translation gives CASRPPGAGNTEAFF. Full variable domain (rest looked up from reference TRBV11-2 and TRBJ1-1): EAGVAQSPRYKIIEKRQSVAFWCNPISGHATLYWYQQILGQGPKLLIQFQNNGVVDDSQLPKDRFSAERLKGVDSTLKIQPAKLEDSAVYLCASRPPGAGNTEAFFGQGTRLTVV.

The chain has TRBV6-5 and TRBJ2-3; no clear D gene. Germline V gene sequence: CDR1 MNHEY, CDR2 SVGAGI. The CDR3 length is 14 residues. V was pared by 3 bases and J by 2 bases, with 9 bases between. DNA for the CDR3: TGTGCCAGCAGTTATGGGCTTCCCACAGATACGCAGTATTTT. It yields the protein CASSYGLPTDTQYF.

The CDR3 loop is CASSYGQGGYTF. DNA for the CDR3: TGTGCCAGCAGTTACGGACAGGGAGGCTACACCTTC. The chain has TRBV6-5 and TRBJ1-2; 8 bases map to TRBD1. Germline V lookup: CDR1 MNHEY, CDR2 SVGAGI. CDR3 size: 12 residues. With 2 bases clipped from V and 8 bases from J, the junction kept 1 base outside the gene matches.